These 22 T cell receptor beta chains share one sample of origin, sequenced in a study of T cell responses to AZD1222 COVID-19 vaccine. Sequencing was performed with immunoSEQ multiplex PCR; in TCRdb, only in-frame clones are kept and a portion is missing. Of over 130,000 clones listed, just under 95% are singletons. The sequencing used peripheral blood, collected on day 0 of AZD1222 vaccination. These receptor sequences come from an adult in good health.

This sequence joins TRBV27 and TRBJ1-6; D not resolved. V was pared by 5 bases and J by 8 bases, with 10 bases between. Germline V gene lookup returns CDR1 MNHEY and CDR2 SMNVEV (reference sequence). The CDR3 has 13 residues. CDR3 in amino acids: CASSHGWDSPLHF. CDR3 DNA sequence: TGTGCCAGCAGTCACGGGTGGGATTCACCCCTCCACTTT.

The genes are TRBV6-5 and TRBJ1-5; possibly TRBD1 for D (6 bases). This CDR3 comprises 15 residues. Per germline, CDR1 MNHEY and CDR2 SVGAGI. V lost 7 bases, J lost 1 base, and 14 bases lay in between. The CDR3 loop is CASTQEGGSNQPQHF. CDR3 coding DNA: TGTGCCAGCACCCAAGAGGGGGGAAGCAATCAGCCCCAGCATTTT.

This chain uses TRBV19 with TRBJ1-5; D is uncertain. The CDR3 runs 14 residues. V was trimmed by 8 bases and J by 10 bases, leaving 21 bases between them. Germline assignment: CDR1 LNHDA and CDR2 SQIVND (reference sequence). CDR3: CASASSTGSYPQHF. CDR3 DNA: TGTGCCAGTGCGTCATCTACCGGGTCATATCCCCAGCATTTT.

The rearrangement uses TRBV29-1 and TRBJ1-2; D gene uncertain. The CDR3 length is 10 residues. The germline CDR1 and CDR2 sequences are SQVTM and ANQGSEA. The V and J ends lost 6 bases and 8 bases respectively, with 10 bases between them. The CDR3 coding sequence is TGCAGCGTCTTCCCGGGAGGCTACACCTTC. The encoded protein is CSVFPGGYTF.

CDR3 loop: CASSLEPMRGYTF. In DNA form, the CDR3 reads TGTGCCAGCAGTTTGGAACCTATGAGGGGCTACACCTTC. The V and J genes are TRBV27 and TRBJ1-2; D is unresolved. The V end lost 3 bases, the J end lost 8 bases, and 13 bases lay between the germline ends. CDR3 length: 13 amino acids. Per germline, CDR1 MNHEY and CDR2 SMNVEV (reference sequence).

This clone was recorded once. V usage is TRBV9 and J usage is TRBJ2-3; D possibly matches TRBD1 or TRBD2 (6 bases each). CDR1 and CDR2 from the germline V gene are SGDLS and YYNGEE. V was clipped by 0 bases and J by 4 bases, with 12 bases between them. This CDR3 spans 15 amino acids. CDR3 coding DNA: TGTGCCAGCAGCGTAGTCGGGGGCCGGGCAGATACGCAGTATTTT. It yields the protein CASSVVGGRADTQYF.

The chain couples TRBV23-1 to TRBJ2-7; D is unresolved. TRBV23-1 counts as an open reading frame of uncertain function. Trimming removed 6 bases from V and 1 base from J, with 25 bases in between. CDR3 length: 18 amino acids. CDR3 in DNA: TGCGCCAGCAGCCATTTCCTCGGACCGCTAGAAACTTCCTACGAGCAGTACTTC. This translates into CASSHFLGPLETSYEQYF.

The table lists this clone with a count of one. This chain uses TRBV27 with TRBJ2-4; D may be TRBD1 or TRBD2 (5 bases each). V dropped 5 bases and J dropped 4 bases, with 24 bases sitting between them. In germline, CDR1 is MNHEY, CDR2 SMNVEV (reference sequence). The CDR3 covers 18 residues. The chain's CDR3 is CASSPGTRKGPLKNIQYF. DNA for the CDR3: TGTGCCAGCAGTCCGGGGACCCGGAAGGGACCCCTGAAAAACATTCAGTACTTC.

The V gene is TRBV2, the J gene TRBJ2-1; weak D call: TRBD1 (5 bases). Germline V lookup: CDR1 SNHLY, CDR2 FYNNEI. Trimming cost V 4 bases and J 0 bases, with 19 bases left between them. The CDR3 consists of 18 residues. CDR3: CASSAYYHRLSSYNEQFF. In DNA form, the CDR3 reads TGTGCCAGCAGTGCCTATTACCACAGGCTGAGCTCCTACAATGAGCAGTTCTTC. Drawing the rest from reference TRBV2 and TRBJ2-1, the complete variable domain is EPEVTQTPSHQVTQMGQEVILRCVPISNHLYFYWYRQILGQKVEFLVSFYNNEISEKSEIFDDQFSVERPDGSNFTLKIRSTKLEDSAMYFCASSAYYHRLSSYNEQFFGPGTRLTVL.

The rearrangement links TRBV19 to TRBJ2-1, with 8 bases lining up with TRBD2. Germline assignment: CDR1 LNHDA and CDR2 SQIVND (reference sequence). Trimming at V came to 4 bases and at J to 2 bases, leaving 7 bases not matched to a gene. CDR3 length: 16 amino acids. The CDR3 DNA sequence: TGTGCCAGTAGTACTCCCCTTAGCGGGACCTACAATGAGCAGTTCTTC. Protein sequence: CASSTPLSGTYNEQFF.

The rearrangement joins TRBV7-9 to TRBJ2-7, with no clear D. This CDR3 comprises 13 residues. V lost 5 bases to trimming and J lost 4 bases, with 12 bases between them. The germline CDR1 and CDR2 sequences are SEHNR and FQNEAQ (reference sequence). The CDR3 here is CASSPRSGYEQYF. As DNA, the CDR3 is TGTGCCAGCAGCCCAAGATCAGGATACGAGCAGTACTTC.

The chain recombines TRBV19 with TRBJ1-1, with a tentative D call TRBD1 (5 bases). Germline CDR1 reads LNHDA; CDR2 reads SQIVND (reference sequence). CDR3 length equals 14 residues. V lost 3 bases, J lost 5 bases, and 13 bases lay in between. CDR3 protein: CASSIYQGGTEAFF. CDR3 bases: TGTGCCAGTAGTATTTACCAGGGCGGGACTGAAGCTTTCTTT.

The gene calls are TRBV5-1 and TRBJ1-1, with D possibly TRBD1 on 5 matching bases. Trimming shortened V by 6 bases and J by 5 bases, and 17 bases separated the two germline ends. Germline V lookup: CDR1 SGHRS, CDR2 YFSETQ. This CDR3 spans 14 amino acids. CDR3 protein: CASTQRGTGTEAFF. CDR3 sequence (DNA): TGCGCCAGCACCCAAAGAGGGACGGGTACTGAAGCTTTCTTT. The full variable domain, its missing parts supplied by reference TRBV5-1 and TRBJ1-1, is KAGVTQTPRYLIKTRGQQVTLSCSPISGHRSVSWYQQTPGQGLQFLFEYFSETQRNKGNFPGRFSGRQFSNSRSEMNVSTLELGDSALYLCASTQRGTGTEAFFGQGTRLTVV.

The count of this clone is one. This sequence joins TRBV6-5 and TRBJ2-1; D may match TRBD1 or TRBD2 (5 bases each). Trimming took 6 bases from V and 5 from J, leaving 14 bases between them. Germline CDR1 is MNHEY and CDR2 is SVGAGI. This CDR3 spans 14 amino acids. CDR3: CASRAGTLDNEQFF. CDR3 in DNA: TGTGCCAGCAGGGCAGGGACGCTGGACAATGAGCAGTTCTTC.

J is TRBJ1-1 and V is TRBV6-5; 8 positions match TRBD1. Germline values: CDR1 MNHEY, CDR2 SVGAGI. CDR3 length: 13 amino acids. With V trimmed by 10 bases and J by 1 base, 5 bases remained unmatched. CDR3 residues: CATGGPGNTEAFF. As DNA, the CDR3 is TGTGCCACAGGGGGCCCGGGGAACACTGAAGCTTTCTTT.

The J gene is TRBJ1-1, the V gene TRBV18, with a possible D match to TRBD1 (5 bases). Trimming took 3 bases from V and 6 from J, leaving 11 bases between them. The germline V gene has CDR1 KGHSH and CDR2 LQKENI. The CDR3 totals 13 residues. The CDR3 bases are TGTGCCAGCTCACCCCCGTCGGGGGCTGAAGCTTTCTTT. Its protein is CASSPPSGAEAFF.

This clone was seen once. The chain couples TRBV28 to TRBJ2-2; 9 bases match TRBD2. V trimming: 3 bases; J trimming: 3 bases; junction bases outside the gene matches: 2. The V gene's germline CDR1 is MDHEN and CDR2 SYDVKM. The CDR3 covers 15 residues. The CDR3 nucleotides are TGTGCCAGCAGTTTGACTAGCGGACACACCGGGGAGCTGTTTTTT. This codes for CASSLTSGHTGELFF. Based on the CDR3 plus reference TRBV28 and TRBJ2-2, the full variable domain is DVKVTQSSRYLVKRTGEKVFLECVQDMDHENMFWYRQDPGLGLRLIYFSYDVKMKEKGDIPEGYSVSREKKERFSLILESASTNQTSMYLCASSLTSGHTGELFFGEGSRLTVL.

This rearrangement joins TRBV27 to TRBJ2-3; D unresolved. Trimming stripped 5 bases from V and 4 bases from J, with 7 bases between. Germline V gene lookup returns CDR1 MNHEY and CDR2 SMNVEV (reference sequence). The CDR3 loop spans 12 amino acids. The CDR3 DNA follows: TGTGCCAGCAGTCCCCCGGCAGATACGCAGTATTTT. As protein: CASSPPADTQYF.

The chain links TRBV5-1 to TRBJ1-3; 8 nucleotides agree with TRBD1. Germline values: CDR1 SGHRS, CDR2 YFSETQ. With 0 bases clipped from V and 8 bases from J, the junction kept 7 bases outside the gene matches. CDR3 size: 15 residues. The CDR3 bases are TGCGCCAGCAGCTTGGCGGACAGGGCAGTTGACACCATATATTTT. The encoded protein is CASSLADRAVDTIYF. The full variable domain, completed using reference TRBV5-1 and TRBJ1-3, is KAGVTQTPRYLIKTRGQQVTLSCSPISGHRSVSWYQQTPGQGLQFLFEYFSETQRNKGNFPGRFSGRQFSNSRSEMNVSTLELGDSALYLCASSLADRAVDTIYFGEGSWLTVV.

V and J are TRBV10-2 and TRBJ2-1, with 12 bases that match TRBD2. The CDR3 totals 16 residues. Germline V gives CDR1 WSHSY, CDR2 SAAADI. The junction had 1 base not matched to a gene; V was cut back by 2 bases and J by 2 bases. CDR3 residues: CASSERTSGAYNEQFF. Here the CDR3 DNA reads TGCGCCAGCAGTGAGAGGACTAGCGGGGCCTACAATGAGCAGTTCTTC.

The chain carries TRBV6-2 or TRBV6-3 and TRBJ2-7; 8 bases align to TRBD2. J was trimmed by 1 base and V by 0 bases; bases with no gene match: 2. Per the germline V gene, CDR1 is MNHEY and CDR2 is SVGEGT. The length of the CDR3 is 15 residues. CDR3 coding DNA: TGTGCCAGCAGTTACTCTACTAGCGGATCCTACGAGCAGTACTTC. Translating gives CASSYSTSGSYEQYF.

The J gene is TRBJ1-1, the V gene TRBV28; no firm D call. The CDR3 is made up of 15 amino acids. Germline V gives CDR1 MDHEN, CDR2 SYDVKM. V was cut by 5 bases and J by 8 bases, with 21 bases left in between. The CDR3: CASSPPVVSGREAFF. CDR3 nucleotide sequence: TGTGCCAGCAGTCCACCCGTGGTTTCTGGTCGCGAAGCTTTCTTT.